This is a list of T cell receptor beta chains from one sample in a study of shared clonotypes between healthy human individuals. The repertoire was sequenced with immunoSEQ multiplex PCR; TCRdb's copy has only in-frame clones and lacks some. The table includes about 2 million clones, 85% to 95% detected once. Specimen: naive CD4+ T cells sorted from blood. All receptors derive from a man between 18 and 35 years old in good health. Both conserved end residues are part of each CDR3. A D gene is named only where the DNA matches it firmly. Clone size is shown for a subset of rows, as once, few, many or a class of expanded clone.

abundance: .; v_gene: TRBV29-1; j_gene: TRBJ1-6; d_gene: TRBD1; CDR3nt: TGCAGCGTGGGGACAGGTTCTGATTCACCCCTCCACTTT; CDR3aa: CSVGTGSDSPLHF
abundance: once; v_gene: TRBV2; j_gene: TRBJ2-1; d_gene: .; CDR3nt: TGTGCCAGCAGTGAGGTAGCGGAGCAGTTCTTC; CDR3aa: CASSEVAEQFF
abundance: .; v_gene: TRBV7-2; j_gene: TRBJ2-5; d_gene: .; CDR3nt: TGTGCCAGCGTGGCGCCCGGAGAGACCCAGTACTTC; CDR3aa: CASVAPGETQYF
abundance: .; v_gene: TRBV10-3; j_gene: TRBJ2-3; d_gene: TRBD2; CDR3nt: TGTGCCACCCAAGCGGGGTTCACAGATACGCAGTATTTT; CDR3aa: CATQAGFTDTQYF
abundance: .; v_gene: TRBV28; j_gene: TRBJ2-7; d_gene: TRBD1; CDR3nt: TGTGCCAGCAGTTCACCTCCGGGACAGGGTTACGAGCAGTACTTC; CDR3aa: CASSSPPGQGYEQYF
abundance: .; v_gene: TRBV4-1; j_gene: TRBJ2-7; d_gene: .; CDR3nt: TGCGCCAGCAGCCAAGGAGCCGGGGGTCTCTACGAGCAGTACTTC; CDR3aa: CASSQGAGGLYEQYF
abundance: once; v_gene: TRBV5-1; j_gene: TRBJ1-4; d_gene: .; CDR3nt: TGCGCCAGCAGCACGACCGGGGGGCGAGGTGAAAAACTGTTTTTT; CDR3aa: CASSTTGGRGEKLFF
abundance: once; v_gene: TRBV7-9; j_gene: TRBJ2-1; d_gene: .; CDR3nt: TGTGCCAGCAGCTTAGGTTGGGCGGGGAGTTCCAATGAGCAGTTCTTC; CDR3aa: CASSLGWAGSSNEQFF
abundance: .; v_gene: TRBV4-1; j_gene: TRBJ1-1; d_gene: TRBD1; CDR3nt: TGCGCCAGCAGCTTAGGTTCTTCGGGACAGGGTGAAGCTTTCTTT; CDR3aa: CASSLGSSGQGEAFF
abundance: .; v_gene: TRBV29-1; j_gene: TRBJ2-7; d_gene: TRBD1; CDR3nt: TGCAGCGTTGAAGATCCGCGGACAGGGGGGTACGAGCAGTACTTC; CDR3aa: CSVEDPRTGGYEQYF
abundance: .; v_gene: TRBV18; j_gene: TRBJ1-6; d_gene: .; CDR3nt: TGTGCCAGCTCAACAGGAGTTAATTCACCCCTCCACTTT; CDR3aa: CASSTGVNSPLHF
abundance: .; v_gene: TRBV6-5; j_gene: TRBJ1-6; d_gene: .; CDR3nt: TGTGCCGCGCAGGCCCTGCCAGGGCCTAATTCACCCCTCCACTTT; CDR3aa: CAAQALPGPNSPLHF
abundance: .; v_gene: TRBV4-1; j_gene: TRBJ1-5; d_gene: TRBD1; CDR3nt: TGCGCCAGCAGCCAAGATGTCATTATAGGACAGGCCAATGACTATAGCAATCAGCCCCAGCATTTT; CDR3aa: CASSQDVIIGQANDYSNQPQHF
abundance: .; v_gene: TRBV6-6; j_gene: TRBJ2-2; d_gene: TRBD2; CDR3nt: TGTGCCAGCAGCGACCGACTAGCGGGAGTCCCCGGGGAGCTGTTTTTT; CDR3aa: CASSDRLAGVPGELFF
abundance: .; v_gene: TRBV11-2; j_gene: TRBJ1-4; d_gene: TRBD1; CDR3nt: TGTGCCAGCAGCCCTGACAGGGGGCTAGAAAAACTGTTTTTT; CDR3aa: CASSPDRGLEKLFF
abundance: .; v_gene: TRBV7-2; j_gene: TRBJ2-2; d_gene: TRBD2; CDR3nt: TGTGCCAGCAGCTTGGGAGGACTAGCGGGAACCACCGGGGAGCTGTTTTTT; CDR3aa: CASSLGGLAGTTGELFF
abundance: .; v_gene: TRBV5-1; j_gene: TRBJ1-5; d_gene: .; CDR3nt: TGCGCCAGCAGCCCCGGGGGGGCGGGAAGCAATCAGCCCCAGCATTTT; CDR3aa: CASSPGGAGSNQPQHF
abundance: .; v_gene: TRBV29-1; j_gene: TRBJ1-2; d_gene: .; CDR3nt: TGCAGCGGGGGGGGTAACTATGGCTACACCTTC; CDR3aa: CSGGGNYGYTF
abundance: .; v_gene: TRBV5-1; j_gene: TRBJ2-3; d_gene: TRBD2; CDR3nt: TGCGCCAGCAGCCCCGGGACTAGCAGGCCGTATTTT; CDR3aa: CASSPGTSRPYF
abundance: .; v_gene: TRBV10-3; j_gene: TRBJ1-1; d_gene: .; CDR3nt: TGTGCCATCAGTGAGCGGCATGCCGAAGCTTTCTTT; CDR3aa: CAISERHAEAFF
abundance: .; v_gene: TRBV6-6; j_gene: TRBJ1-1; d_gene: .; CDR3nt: TGTGCCAGCAGTTACGGGGCCGGAGGGAACACTGAAGCTTTCTTT; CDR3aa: CASSYGAGGNTEAFF
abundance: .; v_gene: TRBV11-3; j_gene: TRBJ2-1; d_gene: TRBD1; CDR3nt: TGTGCCAGCAGCTTAGGGGACAGCGACAATGAGCAGTTCTTC; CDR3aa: CASSLGDSDNEQFF
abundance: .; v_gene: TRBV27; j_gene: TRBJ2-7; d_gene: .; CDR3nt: TGTGCCAGCAGCCTAAATCCCCGGGCCCCGAAAGTCTACGAGCAGTACTTC; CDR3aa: CASSLNPRAPKVYEQYF
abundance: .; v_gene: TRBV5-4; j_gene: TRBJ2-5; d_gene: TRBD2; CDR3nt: TGTGCCAGCAGCACGAGGGAGGGAACCGAGACCCAGTACTTC; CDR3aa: CASSTREGTETQYF
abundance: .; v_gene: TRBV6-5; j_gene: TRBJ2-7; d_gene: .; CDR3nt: TGTGCCAGCAAGCCCCAGGGGTTTTACTACGAGCAGTACTTC; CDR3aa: CASKPQGFYYEQYF
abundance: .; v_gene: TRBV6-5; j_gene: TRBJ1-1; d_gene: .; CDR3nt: TGTGCCAGCAGTTCGAGGACGGGGAACACTGAAGCTTTCTTT; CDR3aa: CASSSRTGNTEAFF
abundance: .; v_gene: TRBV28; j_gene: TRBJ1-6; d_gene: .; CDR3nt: TGTGCCAGCAGGGAGAGGGTAGCGGATAATTCACCCCTCCACTTT; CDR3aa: CASRERVADNSPLHF
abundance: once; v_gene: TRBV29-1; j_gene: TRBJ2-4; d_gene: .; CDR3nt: TGCAGCGTACTCACAGTAGCCAAAAACATTCAGTACTTC; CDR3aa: CSVLTVAKNIQYF
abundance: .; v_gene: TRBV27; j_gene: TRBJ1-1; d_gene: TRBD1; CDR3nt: TGTGCCAGCAGATTGACAGGGGGCACTGAAGCTTTCTTT; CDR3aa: CASRLTGGTEAFF
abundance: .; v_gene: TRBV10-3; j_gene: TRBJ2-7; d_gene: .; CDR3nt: TGTGCCATCGGGCAAGGGACGAGCTACGAGCAGTACTTC; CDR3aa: CAIGQGTSYEQYF
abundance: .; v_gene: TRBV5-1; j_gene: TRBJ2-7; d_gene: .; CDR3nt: TGCGCCAGCAGCTTGTCCGATGCCTACGAGCAGTACTTC; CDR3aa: CASSLSDAYEQYF
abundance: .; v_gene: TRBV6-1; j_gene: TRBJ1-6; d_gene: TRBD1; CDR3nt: TGTGCCAGCAGTGAAAAGCGGACAGGCGGATCACCCCTCCACTTT; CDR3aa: CASSEKRTGGSPLHF
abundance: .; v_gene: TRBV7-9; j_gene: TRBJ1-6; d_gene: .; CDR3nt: TGTGCCAGCAGCTTGGGGGACATTGGGAATTCACCCCTCCACTTT; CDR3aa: CASSLGDIGNSPLHF
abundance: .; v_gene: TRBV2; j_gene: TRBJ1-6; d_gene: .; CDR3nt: TGTGCCAGCAAAACGGATTATAATTCACCCCTCCACTTT; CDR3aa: CASKTDYNSPLHF
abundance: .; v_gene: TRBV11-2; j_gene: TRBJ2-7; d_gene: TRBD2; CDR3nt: TGTGCCAGCAGCTTAGACCCTAGCGGGAGTGCAAAGGAGCAGTACTTC; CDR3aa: CASSLDPSGSAKEQYF
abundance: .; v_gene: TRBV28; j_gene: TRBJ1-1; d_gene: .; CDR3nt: TGTGCCAGCAGTGCAAGGGGAGGAGGCACTGAAGCTTTCTTT; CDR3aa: CASSARGGGTEAFF
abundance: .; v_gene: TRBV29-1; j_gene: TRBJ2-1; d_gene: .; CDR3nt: TGCAGCGTTGGTAGAGTCAATGAGCAGTTCTTC; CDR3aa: CSVGRVNEQFF
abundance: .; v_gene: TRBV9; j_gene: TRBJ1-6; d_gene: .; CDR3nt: TGTGCCAGCTCCCCTCTTCGTATTAATTCACCCCTCCACTTT; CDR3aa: CASSPLRINSPLHF
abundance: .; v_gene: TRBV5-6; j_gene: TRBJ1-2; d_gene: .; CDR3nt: TGTGCCAGCAGCTCGGGCCGGGATGGCTACACCTTC; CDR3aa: CASSSGRDGYTF
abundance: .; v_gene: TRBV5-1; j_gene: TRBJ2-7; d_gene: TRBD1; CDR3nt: TGCGCCAGCAGCTCCCGGACAGGGGCGGTTGGCGAGCAGTACTTC; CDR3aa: CASSSRTGAVGEQYF
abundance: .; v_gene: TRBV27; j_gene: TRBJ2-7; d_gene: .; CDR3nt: TGTGCCAGCAGTACCGGGGCTATCTACGAGCAGTACTTC; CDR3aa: CASSTGAIYEQYF
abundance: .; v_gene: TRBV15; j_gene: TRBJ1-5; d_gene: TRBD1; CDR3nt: TGTGCCACCAGCAGAGGCAATACCAGGGGGCGCGTAGGTCAGCCCCAGCATTTT; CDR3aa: CATSRGNTRGRVGQPQHF
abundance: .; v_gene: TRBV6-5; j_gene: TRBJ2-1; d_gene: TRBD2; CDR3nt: TGTGCCAGCAGTCAACTAGCGGAACCAAACAATGAGCAGTTCTTC; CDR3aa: CASSQLAEPNNEQFF
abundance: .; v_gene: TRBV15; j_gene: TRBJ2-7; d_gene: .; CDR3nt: TGTGCCACCAGCAGAGATGTTGGCGACGAGCAGTACTTC; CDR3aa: CATSRDVGDEQYF
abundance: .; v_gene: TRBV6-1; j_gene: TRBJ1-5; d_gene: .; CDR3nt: TGTGCCAGCACCATAGGACGGGCGAATCAGCCCCAGCATTTT; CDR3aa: CASTIGRANQPQHF